What follows are 21 T cell receptor beta chains derived from one specimen sequenced in a study of T cell repertoires in cytomegalovirus infection. One entry per CDR3 protein results from TCRdb running MiXCR on the reads. The table records around 770,000 distinct CDR3 sequences, under 35% of them present only once. These TCRs are of unknown antigen specificity. The sample was cultured CD8+ T cells from PBMCs, taken from culture after CMV antigen stimulation. These receptors were obtained from a human donor in good health (CMV status not recorded). Some clones in this sample may be carry-over from other donors' samples.

This clonotype was observed at least ten times. The chain uses TRBV7-8 and TRBJ2-3, with 9 bases matching TRBD1. Losses at the gene ends were 2 bases for V and 0 bases for J; bases not matched to a gene: 18. The germline gives CDR1 SGHVS, CDR2 FQNEAQ. The CDR3 contains 21 residues. For the CDR3, the DNA is TGTGCCAGCAGCTTATGGTCCTATGGACAGGGGAAGAAGTATAGCACAGATACGCAGTATTTT. Protein product: CASSLWSYGQGKKYSTDTQYF. The full variable domain, with the rest looked up from reference TRBV7-8 and TRBJ2-3, is GAGVSQSPRYKVAKRGQDVALRCDPISGHVSLFWYQQALGQGPEFLTYFQNEAQLDKSGLPSDRFFAERPEGSVSTLKIQRTQQEDSAVYLCASSLWSYGQGKKYSTDTQYFGPGTRLTVL.

This clonotype came up many times. This chain connects TRBV7-2 to TRBJ2-5; 9 bases map to TRBD2. The CDR3 sequence is 15 residues long. Looked up from germline, CDR1 is SGHTA and CDR2 is FQGNSA. V lost 5 bases and J lost 1; bases outside the gene matches: 5. CDR3: CASSRSGGLQETQYF. The CDR3 DNA is TGTGCCAGCAGCCGGAGCGGGGGGCTCCAAGAGACCCAGTACTTC.

The chain carries TRBV27 and TRBJ1-5, with 8 bases fitting TRBD1. CDR3 size: 16 residues. Germline V lookup: CDR1 MNHEY, CDR2 SMNVEV (reference sequence). V trimming: 5 bases; J trimming: 6 bases; junction bases outside the gene matches: 12. The CDR3 loop is CASSPSSGGISQPQHF. For the CDR3, the DNA is TGTGCCAGCAGTCCCTCGTCAGGGGGCATCAGTCAGCCCCAGCATTTT.

This clonotype has just a few counts. The chain employs TRBV12-3 or TRBV12-4 and TRBJ2-5, with 10 positions matching TRBD2. J gave up 13 bases and V 4 bases, and 9 bases lay outside the gene matches. The CDR3 length is 13 residues. The CDR3 sequence: CASSSGTSAPRYF. CDR3 nucleotides: TGTGCCAGCAGTTCCGGGACTAGCGCCCCCCGGTACTTC.

This rearrangement joins TRBV6-6 to TRBJ2-5; 8 bases align to TRBD2. Germline loops: CDR1 MNHNY, CDR2 SVGAGI (reference sequence). The CDR3 length is 16 residues. With V trimmed by 4 bases and J by 1 base, 8 bases remained unmatched. DNA for the CDR3: TGTGCCAGCAGTTTCATAAAGCGGGGGCCCCAAGAGACCCAGTACTTC. This codes for CASSFIKRGPQETQYF.

In this sample, this clonotype turned up a few times. This rearrangement joins TRBV7-9 to TRBJ1-1, with 9 bases that match TRBD1. CDR1 SEHNR and CDR2 FQNEAQ come from the germline V gene (reference sequence). Trimming took 2 bases from V and 1 from J; bases not matched to a gene: 8. CDR3 length: 17 amino acids. The CDR3 reads CASSLKGTGRRNTEAFF. CDR3 DNA: TGTGCCAGCAGCTTAAAGGGGACAGGGAGGAGGAACACTGAAGCTTTCTTT.

This chain connects TRBV4-1 to TRBJ2-5, with D perhaps assigned TRBD1 or TRBD2 (6 bases each). CDR1 is MGHRA and CDR2 is YSYEKL in the germline V gene. The length of the CDR3 is 15 residues. Trimming removed 4 bases at V and 1 base at J, with 13 bases between. CDR3 sequence: CASSPSEGGQETQYF. In DNA, the CDR3 is TGCGCCAGCAGCCCCAGTGAGGGGGGCCAAGAGACCCAGTACTTC.

DNA for the CDR3: TGTGCCAGCAGCCCCCGAACAGGAGAATACAATGAGCAGTTCTTC. Translation: CASSPRTGEYNEQFF. V gene TRBV7-3 combines with J gene TRBJ2-1, with D perhaps TRBD1 (5 bases). Germline-derived CDR1 and CDR2 are SGHTA and FQGTGA. This CDR3 region has 15 residues. V dropped 5 bases and J dropped 4 bases, with 15 bases sitting between them.

This clonotype was counted a few times. The chain links TRBV2 to TRBJ2-7; 8 bases agree with TRBD1. Germline CDR1 SNHLY, CDR2 FYNNEI. This CDR3 is 15 amino acids long. Trimming took 2 bases from V and 6 from J; bases not matched to a gene: 9. In nucleotides, the CDR3 is TGTGCCAGCAGTGAATGGGGCAGGGGGCGAGGCGAGCAGTACGTC. It yields the protein CASSEWGRGRGEQYV.

This clonotype was observed a handful of times. The rearrangement joins TRBV18 to TRBJ1-2, with D maybe TRBD1 (6 bases). CDR3 length equals 14 residues. Trimming left V 2 bases short and J 4 bases short, with 11 bases between. Germline V gene lookup returns CDR1 KGHSH and CDR2 LQKENI. The CDR3 loop is CASSPNRDFYGYTF. The CDR3 region has the DNA TGTGCCAGCTCACCAAACAGGGACTTCTATGGCTACACCTTC.

The genes are TRBV29-1 and TRBJ1-2; no clear D. Germline CDR1 reads SQVTM; CDR2 reads ANQGSEA. Trimming shortened V by 4 bases and J by 3 bases, and 12 bases separated the two germline ends. This CDR3 contains 13 residues. The CDR3 reads CSVVSRLDYGYTF. For the CDR3, the DNA is TGCAGCGTTGTCTCACGGTTGGACTATGGCTACACCTTC.

The chain uses TRBV6-1 and TRBJ1-2; D is possibly TRBD1 (6 bases). Germline V gives CDR1 MNHNS, CDR2 SASEGT. The length of the CDR3 is 19 residues. V dropped 4 bases and J dropped 3 bases, with 27 bases sitting between them. CDR3 nucleotides: TGTGCCAGCAGTGCACTCACGAATTCAGGAATGGACAGCTACTATGGCTACACCTTC. Amino acid sequence: CASSALTNSGMDSYYGYTF.

This chain connects TRBV10-3 to TRBJ1-2; D call uncertain. Germline V gene data show CDR1 as ENHRY and CDR2 as SYGVKD. The CDR3 totals 13 residues. Trimming removed 11 bases at V and 2 bases at J, with 15 bases between. For the CDR3, the DNA is TGTGCCTTAGGAGAGACGGGGAACTATGGCTACACCTTC. Protein product: CALGETGNYGYTF.

J is TRBJ2-3 and V is TRBV7-9, with a possible D match to TRBD1 (6 bases). CDR3 length: 15 amino acids. Trimming took 6 bases from V and 2 from J, leaving 15 bases between them. The V gene's germline CDR1 is SEHNR and CDR2 FQNEAQ (reference sequence). DNA of the CDR3: TGTGCCAGCAGGTATCAACAGGGTAACACAGATACGCAGTATTTT. This sequence encodes CASRYQQGNTDTQYF.

J is TRBJ2-7 and V is TRBV29-1; D is perhaps TRBD2 (5 bases). Between the trimmed V and J ends, which lost 6 bases and 0 bases, there was a span of 12 bases. Germline V gives CDR1 SQVTM, CDR2 ANQGSEA. The CDR3 is 13 amino acids. CDR3 amino acids: CSVGRESSYEQYV. The CDR3 bases are TGCAGCGTCGGACGGGAAAGCTCCTACGAGCAGTACGTC.

The V call is TRBV28, the J call TRBJ2-1, with TRBD2 matching 7 bases. Losses at the gene ends were 5 bases for V and 6 bases for J; bases not matched to a gene: 7. The CDR3 is 14 amino acids. Germline CDR1 reads MDHEN; CDR2 reads SYDVKM. CDR3 bases: TGTGCCAGCAGTCCGAGGACTAGGGGCAATGAGCAGTTCTTC. Protein: CASSPRTRGNEQFF.

A few counts support this clonotype. The V and J genes are TRBV6-6 and TRBJ2-6; D gene uncertain. Germline V CDR1 and CDR2: MNHNY, SVGAGI (reference sequence). The length of the CDR3 is 14 residues. V was shortened by 0 bases and J by 4 bases, with 4 bases between the two germline ends. CDR3: CASSYSRGANVLTF. CDR3 DNA sequence: TGTGCCAGCAGTTACTCTAGGGGGGCCAACGTCCTGACTTTC.

The V and J genes are TRBV7-9 and TRBJ2-4; D is unclear. The CDR3 runs 12 residues. CDR1 and CDR2 (germline): SEHNR, FQNEAQ (reference sequence). Trimming left V 3 bases short and J 8 bases short, with 8 bases between. CDR3 in DNA: TGTGCCAGCAGCTTCTATGGGGACATTCAGTACTTC. This sequence encodes CASSFYGDIQYF. The complete variable domain, with remaining parts taken from reference TRBV7-9 and TRBJ2-4, reads DTGVSQNPRHKITKRGQNVTFRCDPISEHNRLYWYRQTLGQGPEFLTYFQNEAQLEKSRLLSDRFSAERPKGSFSTLEIQRTEQGDSAMYLCASSFYGDIQYFGAGTRLSVL.

The rearrangement joins TRBV4-3 to TRBJ2-1; unclear D gene. The CDR3 length is 13 residues. V was shortened by 5 bases and J by 8 bases, with 13 bases between the two germline ends. CDR1 LGHNA and CDR2 YSLEER come from the germline V gene. CDR3 residues: CASSYGPDDEQFF. CDR3 DNA sequence: TGCGCCAGCAGCTATGGACCTGACGATGAGCAGTTCTTC.

The CDR3 sequence is CASSTGTGGYGYTF. For the CDR3, the DNA is TGTGCCAGTAGTACCGGGACAGGGGGCTATGGCTACACCTTC. The chain links TRBV19 to TRBJ1-2; 11 bases fit TRBD1. CDR3 length: 14 amino acids. Losses at the gene ends were 4 bases for V and 4 bases for J; bases not matched to a gene: 2. Looked up from germline, CDR1 is LNHDA and CDR2 is SQIVND (reference sequence).

This clonotype occurred once. The chain uses TRBV6-8 and TRBJ1-4; 8 positions match TRBD1. The CDR3 is 16 residues long. The J segment lost 8 bases and the V segment lost 2 bases, leaving 10 bases of the junction unmatched. Germline V CDR1 and CDR2: MNHGY, SAAAGT. CDR3 residues: CASSYGRDRTREKLFF. The CDR3, as DNA: TGTGCCAGCAGTTACGGGCGGGACAGGACTAGAGAAAAACTGTTTTTT.